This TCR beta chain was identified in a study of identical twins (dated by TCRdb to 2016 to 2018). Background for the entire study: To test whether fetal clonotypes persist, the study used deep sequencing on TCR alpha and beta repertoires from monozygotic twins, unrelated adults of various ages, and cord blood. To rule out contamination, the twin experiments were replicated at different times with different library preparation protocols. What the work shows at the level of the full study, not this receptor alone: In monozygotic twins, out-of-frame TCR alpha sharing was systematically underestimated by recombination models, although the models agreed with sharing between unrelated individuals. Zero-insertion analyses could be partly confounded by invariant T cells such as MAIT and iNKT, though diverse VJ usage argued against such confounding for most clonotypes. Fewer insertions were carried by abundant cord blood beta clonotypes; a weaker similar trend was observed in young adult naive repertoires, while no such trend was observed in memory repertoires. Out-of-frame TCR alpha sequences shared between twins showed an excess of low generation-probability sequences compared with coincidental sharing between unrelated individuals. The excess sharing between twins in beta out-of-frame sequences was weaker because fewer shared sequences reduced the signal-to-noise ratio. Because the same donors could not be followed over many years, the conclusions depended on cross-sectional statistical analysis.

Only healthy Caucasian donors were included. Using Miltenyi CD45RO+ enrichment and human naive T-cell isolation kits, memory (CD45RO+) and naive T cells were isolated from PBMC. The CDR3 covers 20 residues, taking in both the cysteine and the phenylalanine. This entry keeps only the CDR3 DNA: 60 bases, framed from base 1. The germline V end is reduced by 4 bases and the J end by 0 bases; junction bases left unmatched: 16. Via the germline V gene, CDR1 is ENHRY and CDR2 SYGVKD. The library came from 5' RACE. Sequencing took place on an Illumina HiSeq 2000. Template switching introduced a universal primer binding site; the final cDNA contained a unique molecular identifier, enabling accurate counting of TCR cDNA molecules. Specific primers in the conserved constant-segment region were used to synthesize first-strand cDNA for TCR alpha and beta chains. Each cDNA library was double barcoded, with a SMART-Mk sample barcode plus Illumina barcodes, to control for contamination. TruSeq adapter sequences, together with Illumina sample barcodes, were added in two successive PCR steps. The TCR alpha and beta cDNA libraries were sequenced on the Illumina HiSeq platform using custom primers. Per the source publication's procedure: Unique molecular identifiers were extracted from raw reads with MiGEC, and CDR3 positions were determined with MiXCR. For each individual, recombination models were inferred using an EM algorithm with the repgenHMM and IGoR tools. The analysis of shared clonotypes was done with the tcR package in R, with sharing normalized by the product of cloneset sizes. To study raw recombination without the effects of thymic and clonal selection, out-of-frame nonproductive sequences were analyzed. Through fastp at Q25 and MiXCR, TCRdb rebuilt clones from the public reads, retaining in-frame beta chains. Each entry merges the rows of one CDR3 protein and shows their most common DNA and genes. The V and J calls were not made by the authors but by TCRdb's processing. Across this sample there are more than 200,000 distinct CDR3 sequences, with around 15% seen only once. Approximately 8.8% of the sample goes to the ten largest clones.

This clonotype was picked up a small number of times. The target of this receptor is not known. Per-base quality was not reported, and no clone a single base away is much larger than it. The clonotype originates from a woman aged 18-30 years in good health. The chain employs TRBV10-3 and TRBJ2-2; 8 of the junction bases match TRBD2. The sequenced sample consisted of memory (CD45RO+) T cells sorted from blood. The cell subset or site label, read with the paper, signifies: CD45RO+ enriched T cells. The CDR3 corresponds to CAISGALVAGISANTGELFF. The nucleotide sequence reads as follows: TGTGCCATCAGTGGGGCCCTTGTAGCGGGAATTAGTGCGAACACCGGGGAGCTGTTTTTT.